This T cell receptor beta chain was profiled in a study of lymphopenia after photon versus proton radiotherapy. Regarding this clone: The antigen is unknown.

The CDR3 spans 14 residues. V was cut by 2 bases and J by 7 bases, with 12 bases left in between. Germline CDR1 and CDR2: SGDLS and YYNGEE. The assay was immunoSEQ multiplex PCR, and TCRdb's table has in-frame clones only and misses some. This sample yields about 39,000 clones, of which around nine tenths are seen a single time; roughly 15% belongs to the top ten. Findings of the study overall: After the lymphocyte nadir, photon-treated repertoires showed oligoclonal expansion, especially of CD8+ Temra cells.

Here the sequenced sample was peripheral blood, taken from a patient treated with photon-based radiotherapy. The J gene is TRBJ1-4, the V gene TRBV9; D is perhaps TRBD1 (5 bases). This TCR came from a man between 60 and 70 years old with cholangiocarcinoma. CDR3: CASSVSTVSEKLFF. Written as DNA, the CDR3 is TGTGCCAGCAGCGTCTCGACAGTGTCTGAAAAACTGTTTTTT. Complete variable domain (other parts from reference TRBV9 and TRBJ1-4): DSGVTQTPKHLITATGQRVTLRCSPRSGDLSVYWYQQSLDQGLQFLIQYYNGEERAKGNILERFSAQQFPDLHSELNLSSLELGDSALYFCASSVSTVSEKLFFGSGTQLSVL.